This is a list of T cell receptor beta chains from one sample in a study of shared clonotypes between healthy human individuals. Clones were sequenced by immunoSEQ multiplex PCR, and TCRdb holds only the in-frame ones, with some missing. The table has roughly 2.1 million clones, roughly 91% seen once; the top ten hold under 2%. Material: naive CD8+ T cells from PBMCs. Receptor source: a man aged 18 to 35 in good health. Some clones in this sample may be carry-over from other donors' samples. CDR3s include the opening cysteine and the closing phenylalanine or tryptophan. Fields, in order: CDR3 length, D gene, J gene, clone size, V gene, CDR3 protein, CDR3 DNA. D genes are given only for firm matches. Expanded clones get a size class; other rows say once, few or many, or leave the size out.

cdr3_length: 18; d_call: TRBD2; j_call: TRBJ2-7; clone_size: .; v_call: TRBV4-1; cdr3_aa: CASSQDTAGLADSYEQYF; cdr3_nt: TGCGCCAGCAGCCAAGATACGGCGGGACTAGCGGACTCCTACGAGCAGTACTTC
cdr3_length: 16; d_call: .; j_call: TRBJ2-7; clone_size: .; v_call: TRBV29-1; cdr3_aa: CSVKGGAGSFIYEQYF; cdr3_nt: TGCAGCGTTAAAGGGGGCGCGGGAAGTTTCATATACGAGCAGTACTTC
cdr3_length: 14; d_call: .; j_call: TRBJ1-5; clone_size: .; v_call: TRBV28; cdr3_aa: CASIFSRSNQPQHF; cdr3_nt: TGTGCCAGCATATTCAGCCGTAGCAATCAGCCCCAGCATTTT
cdr3_length: 15; d_call: .; j_call: TRBJ2-3; clone_size: once; v_call: TRBV7-8; cdr3_aa: CASTSTRPGSDTQYF; cdr3_nt: TGTGCCAGCACCTCCACTAGGCCCGGGTCAGATACGCAGTATTTT
cdr3_length: 13; d_call: TRBD2; j_call: TRBJ2-1; clone_size: .; v_call: TRBV28; cdr3_aa: CASRGGLNNEQFF; cdr3_nt: TGTGCCAGCAGGGGGGGACTAAACAATGAGCAGTTCTTC
cdr3_length: 19; d_call: TRBD1; j_call: TRBJ1-4; clone_size: once; v_call: TRBV28; cdr3_aa: CASSTLYKGQGASNEKLFF; cdr3_nt: TGTGCCAGCAGTACCCTTTACAAGGGACAGGGGGCTTCTAATGAAAAACTGTTTTTT
cdr3_length: 13; d_call: .; j_call: TRBJ1-5; clone_size: few; v_call: TRBV29-1; cdr3_aa: CSVGGRLNQPQHF; cdr3_nt: TGCAGCGTTGGAGGACGGCTGAATCAGCCCCAGCATTTT
cdr3_length: 17; d_call: TRBD2; j_call: TRBJ2-7; clone_size: .; v_call: TRBV25-1; cdr3_aa: CASSITDGLASSYEQYF; cdr3_nt: TGTGCCAGCAGTATCACCGACGGACTAGCGAGCTCCTACGAGCAGTACTTC
cdr3_length: 14; d_call: .; j_call: TRBJ1-1; clone_size: .; v_call: TRBV29-1; cdr3_aa: CSVGPIGGSTEAFF; cdr3_nt: TGCAGCGTTGGGCCTATTGGGGGGAGCACTGAAGCTTTCTTT
cdr3_length: 15; d_call: .; j_call: TRBJ2-7; clone_size: .; v_call: TRBV6-1; cdr3_aa: CASSFFRVNSYEQYF; cdr3_nt: TGTGCCAGCAGTTTCTTCAGGGTAAACTCCTACGAGCAGTACTTC
cdr3_length: 15; d_call: .; j_call: TRBJ2-1; clone_size: .; v_call: TRBV19; cdr3_aa: CASRASWSSYNEQFF; cdr3_nt: TGTGCCAGTAGAGCTAGCTGGAGCTCCTACAATGAGCAGTTCTTC
cdr3_length: 14; d_call: .; j_call: TRBJ2-7; clone_size: .; v_call: TRBV27; cdr3_aa: CASSLSMLGVEQYF; cdr3_nt: TGTGCCAGCAGTTTGTCTATGCTCGGGGTCGAGCAGTACTTC
cdr3_length: 14; d_call: .; j_call: TRBJ2-5; clone_size: .; v_call: TRBV7-6; cdr3_aa: CASSLLALQETQYF; cdr3_nt: TGTGCCAGCAGTCTTCTGGCCCTCCAAGAGACCCAGTACTTC
cdr3_length: 15; d_call: TRBD1; j_call: TRBJ2-7; clone_size: .; v_call: TRBV4-3; cdr3_aa: CASSQNRGYSYEQYF; cdr3_nt: TGCGCCAGCAGCCAGAACAGGGGGTACTCCTACGAGCAGTACTTC
cdr3_length: 16; d_call: .; j_call: TRBJ1-5; clone_size: .; v_call: TRBV21-1; cdr3_aa: CASSSKASRPNQPQHF; cdr3_nt: TGTGCCAGCAGTTCAAAGGCTTCCAGGCCGAATCAGCCCCAGCATTTT
cdr3_length: 12; d_call: TRBD1; j_call: TRBJ2-7; clone_size: .; v_call: TRBV5-6; cdr3_aa: CASSWGQSEQYF; cdr3_nt: TGTGCCAGCAGCTGGGGACAGAGCGAGCAGTACTTC
cdr3_length: 13; d_call: .; j_call: TRBJ2-7; clone_size: .; v_call: TRBV4-1; cdr3_aa: CASSQGLGYEQYF; cdr3_nt: TGCGCCAGCAGCCAAGGGCTGGGGTACGAGCAGTACTTC
cdr3_length: 19; d_call: TRBD1; j_call: TRBJ1-5; clone_size: .; v_call: TRBV27; cdr3_aa: CASSDRGRIGVTGNQPQHF; cdr3_nt: TGTGCCAGCTCGGACAGGGGGCGGATAGGGGTGACTGGCAATCAGCCCCAGCATTTT
cdr3_length: 16; d_call: TRBD2; j_call: TRBJ2-7; clone_size: .; v_call: TRBV4-3; cdr3_aa: CASSQDRSGGADEQYF; cdr3_nt: TGCGCCAGCAGCCAAGATCGGTCCGGGGGGGCCGACGAGCAGTACTTC
cdr3_length: 15; d_call: TRBD2; j_call: TRBJ2-1; clone_size: .; v_call: TRBV7-9; cdr3_aa: CASSLVAGVYNEQFF; cdr3_nt: TGTGCCAGCAGCTTAGTAGCGGGAGTCTACAATGAGCAGTTCTTC
cdr3_length: 11; d_call: TRBD1; j_call: TRBJ1-1; clone_size: .; v_call: TRBV20-1; cdr3_aa: CSGEQGAEAFF; cdr3_nt: TGCAGTGGGGAACAGGGGGCTGAAGCTTTCTTT
cdr3_length: 14; d_call: .; j_call: TRBJ1-5; clone_size: .; v_call: TRBV27; cdr3_aa: CASSPHGGGQPQHF; cdr3_nt: TGTGCCAGCAGTCCCCACGGTGGAGGTCAGCCCCAGCATTTT
cdr3_length: 16; d_call: .; j_call: TRBJ2-1; clone_size: .; v_call: TRBV2; cdr3_aa: CASSERGLRGFNEQFF; cdr3_nt: TGTGCCAGCAGTGAGCGTGGCCTCCGTGGTTTCAATGAGCAGTTCTTC
cdr3_length: 14; d_call: .; j_call: TRBJ1-4; clone_size: .; v_call: TRBV6-1; cdr3_aa: CASSEYRFGEKLFF; cdr3_nt: TGTGCCAGCAGTGAATACAGGTTCGGTGAAAAACTGTTTTTT
cdr3_length: 15; d_call: .; j_call: TRBJ2-1; clone_size: .; v_call: TRBV30; cdr3_aa: CAWSVTSGFYNEQFF; cdr3_nt: TGTGCCTGGAGTGTAACGAGCGGATTCTACAATGAGCAGTTCTTC
cdr3_length: 14; d_call: .; j_call: TRBJ2-7; clone_size: .; v_call: TRBV11-2; cdr3_aa: CASSLGRGPYEQYF; cdr3_nt: TGTGCCAGCAGCTTAGGCAGGGGCCCCTACGAGCAGTACTTC
cdr3_length: 13; d_call: .; j_call: TRBJ1-2; clone_size: .; v_call: TRBV4-1; cdr3_aa: CASSQDRLYGYTF; cdr3_nt: TGCGCCAGCAGCCAGGACAGATTGTATGGCTACACCTTC
cdr3_length: 13; d_call: TRBD1; j_call: TRBJ1-1; clone_size: .; v_call: TRBV6-5; cdr3_aa: CASRTGWNTEAFF; cdr3_nt: TGTGCCAGCAGGACAGGGTGGAACACTGAAGCTTTCTTT
cdr3_length: 16; d_call: TRBD2; j_call: TRBJ2-7; clone_size: .; v_call: TRBV13; cdr3_aa: CASSSTLAGRSYEQYF; cdr3_nt: TGTGCCAGCAGCTCCACTCTAGCGGGACGCTCCTACGAGCAGTACTTC